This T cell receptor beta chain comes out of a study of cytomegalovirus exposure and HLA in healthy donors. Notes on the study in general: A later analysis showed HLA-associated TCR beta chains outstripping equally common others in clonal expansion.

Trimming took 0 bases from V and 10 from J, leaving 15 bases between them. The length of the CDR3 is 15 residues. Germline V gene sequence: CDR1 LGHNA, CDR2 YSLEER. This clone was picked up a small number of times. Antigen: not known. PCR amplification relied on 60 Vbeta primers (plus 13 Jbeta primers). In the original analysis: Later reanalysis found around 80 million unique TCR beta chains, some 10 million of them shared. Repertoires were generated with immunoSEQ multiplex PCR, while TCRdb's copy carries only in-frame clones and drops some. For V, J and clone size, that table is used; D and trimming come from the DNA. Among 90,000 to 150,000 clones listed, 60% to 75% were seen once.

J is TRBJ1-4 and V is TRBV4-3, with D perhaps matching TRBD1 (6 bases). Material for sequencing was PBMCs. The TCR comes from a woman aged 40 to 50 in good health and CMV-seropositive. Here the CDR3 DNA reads TGCGCCAGCAGCCAAGAGCTGGGGGCGCAGGGAAAACTGTTTTTT. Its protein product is CASSQELGAQGKLFF.